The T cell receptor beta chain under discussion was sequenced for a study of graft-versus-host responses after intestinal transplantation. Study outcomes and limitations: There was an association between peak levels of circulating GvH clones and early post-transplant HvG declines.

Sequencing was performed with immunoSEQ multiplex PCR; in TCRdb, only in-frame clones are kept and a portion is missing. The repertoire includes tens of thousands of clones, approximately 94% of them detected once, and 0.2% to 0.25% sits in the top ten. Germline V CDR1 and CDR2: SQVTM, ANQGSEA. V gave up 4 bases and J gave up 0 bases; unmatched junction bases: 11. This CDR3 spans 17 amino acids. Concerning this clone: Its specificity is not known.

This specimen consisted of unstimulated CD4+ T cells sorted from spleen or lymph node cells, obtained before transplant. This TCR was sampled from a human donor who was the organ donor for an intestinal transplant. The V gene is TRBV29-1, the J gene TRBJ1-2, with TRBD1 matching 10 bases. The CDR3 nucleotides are TGCAGCGTTGGCCCCTTTTCGGGACAGGGGACTAACTATGGCTACACCTTC. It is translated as CSVGPFSGQGTNYGYTF.